The entry that follows covers one TCR beta chain sequence. Its antigen is unknown. The entry originates in a study of siplizumab effects on memory and regulatory T cells. Broader study findings: Assignment to unstimulated subsets succeeded for only a minor fraction of the alloreactive clones.

It was about 10^5 TCR templates that were assayed per sample. Profiled with immunoSEQ multiplex PCR; TCRdb holds only in-frame clones, not every one. The profile shows more than 85,000 clones, around 89% of them singletons. This sequence was found in a human donor in good health. Material for sequencing was CD4+ T cells sorted from blood.

DNA of the CDR3: TGTGCCAGCAGTTACTCAGGCGTGGGGTCCAAAAACATTCAGTACTTC. Its translation is CASSYSGVGSKNIQYF. The rearrangement links TRBV6-5 to TRBJ2-4; D unresolved. This CDR3 comprises 16 residues. V was pared by 0 bases and J by 2 bases, with 11 bases between. The V gene's germline CDR1 is MNHEY and CDR2 SVGAGI.